Listed below are T cell receptor beta chains from one sample, sequenced in a study of OX40 agonist ivuxolimab in advanced cancers. Repertoires were generated with immunoSEQ multiplex PCR, while TCRdb's copy carries only in-frame clones and drops some. Of 35,000 to 40,000 clones listed, 82% are singletons. The source was CD4+ or CD8+ T cells sorted from blood, collected in a trial of the OX40 agonist ivuxolimab. The receptors stem from an adult with an advanced solid tumor such as melanoma, head and neck, liver or kidney cancer. The conserved cysteine and the conserved F or W are not part of the CDR3 here. Size tells how often a clone was seen (once, few, many) or the class of an expanded clone, and some rows leave it out.

CDR3 length,V gene,clone size,J gene,CDR3 protein
10,TRBV5-1,.,TRBJ1-1,ASSLEDREAF
15,TRBV9,.,TRBJ2-3,ASSVQAGGASTDTQY
13,TRBV5-1,few,TRBJ1-1,ASSPRTGGITEAF
15,TRBV28,.,TRBJ2-3,ASSFTTSGYSTDTQY
14,TRBV4-1,.,TRBJ2-1,ASSQETAGSYNEQF
12,TRBV7-9,.,TRBJ2-7,ASSFTGASYEQY
12,TRBV19,.,TRBJ1-2,ASSIAGGFGGYT
14,TRBV7-2,.,TRBJ2-1,ASSQNYDLGYNEQF
14,TRBV10-1,.,TRBJ2-1,ASSGGGTISYNEQF
13,TRBV11-2,.,TRBJ2-7,ASSLDILGDFQQY
13,TRBV6-5,.,TRBJ1-1,ASSYWTGANTEAF
12,TRBV5-8,once,TRBJ1-4,ASSTGQINEKLF
12,TRBV4-3,.,TRBJ2-5,ASSQSRGDETQY
12,TRBV6-5,.,TRBJ2-7,ASRYGQGAYEQY
17,TRBV6-1,.,TRBJ1-4,ASSELLILYRGSNEKLF
13,TRBV6-5,.,TRBJ1-1,ASSYDSPRGTEAF
14,TRBV21-1,.,TRBJ2-7,ASSLSGPGLLSEQY
13,TRBV9,.,TRBJ1-6,ASSVDGTGGSPLH
11,TRBV4-1,.,TRBJ2-1,ASSQGLAGARF
9,TRBV20-1,few,TRBJ2-5,SANMRETQY